The entry below gives a single T cell receptor beta chain sequence along with its context. The antigen is undetermined. CDR3 length: 15 residues. The ends lost 6 bases at V and 2 bases at J; junction bases unmatched: 9. CDR1 and CDR2 (germline): LNHDA, SQIVND (reference sequence). The data belong to a study of cytomegalovirus exposure and HLA in healthy donors. Study summary: Approximately 180 million T cells yielded approximately 100 million unique TCR beta sequences, as an earlier analysis found. Membership in the Caucasian-associated ancestry cluster was found for around 85% of roughly 400 genotyped donors. The study, taken as a whole, reports: Equally common other TCR beta chains were less clonally expanded than HLA-associated ones, a later analysis found. Previous analysis showed most TCR beta V segments were productive about 87% or about 30% of the time.

With 60 Vbeta and 13 Jbeta primers, the PCR was carried out. Method: immunoSEQ multiplex PCR; TCRdb's copy keeps in-frame clones and lacks some. The sample has 130,000 or so clones, around 70% seen once. The sequence was obtained from a man aged 40-49 years in good health and CMV-seropositive. This chain links TRBV19 with TRBJ2-7, with 8 bases lining up with TRBD2. The sequencing input was PBMCs. CDR3 sequence: CASRLRGGSTYEQYF. CDR3 in DNA: TGTGCCAGTAGACTACGGGGGGGTTCAACCTACGAGCAGTACTTC.